Following are 9 T cell receptor beta chains from one sample sequenced in a study of blood T cell repertoires in COVID-19. This table comes from immunoSEQ multiplex PCR, and its TCRdb copy is limited to in-frame clones, with some not included. The sample shows 250,000 to 300,000 clones, 86% of them seen only once. The sequenced sample consisted of peripheral blood. All receptors derive from a woman in her 70s with COVID-19, enrolled during active disease.

The rearrangement links TRBV21-1 to TRBJ1-2; the D call in the table, TRBD1, was not verified against the DNA. TRBV21-1 is noted as a pseudogene. The CDR3 has 16 residues. For the CDR3, the DNA is TGTGCCAGCAGCAAAGAACAGTCACAGGGATACTTAGGCTACACCTTC. Its protein product is CASSKEQSQGYLGYTF.

To note about this clone: Other DNA sequences within the sample encode an identical CDR3. The chain joins TRBV9 to TRBJ2-5; 11 positions match TRBD2. V was clipped by 2 bases and J by 4 bases; unmatched bases: 4. The CDR3 has 15 amino acids. CDR1 and CDR2 from the germline V gene are SGDLS and YYNGEE. In nucleotides, the CDR3 is TGTGCCAGCAGCGTTAGCGGGGGGGCTTTAGAGACCCAGTACTTC. Translation: CASSVSGGALETQYF. Combining the CDR3 with reference TRBV9 and TRBJ2-5 gives the whole variable domain DSGVTQTPKHLITATGQRVTLRCSPRSGDLSVYWYQQSLDQGLQFLIQYYNGEERAKGNILERFSAQQFPDLHSELNLSSLELGDSALYFCASSVSGGALETQYFGPGTRLLVL.

The chain carries TRBV5-4 and TRBJ1-3; the D is unclear. V was trimmed by 0 bases and J by 2 bases, leaving 9 bases between them. CDR3 size: 15 residues. Germline V lookup: CDR1 SGHNT, CDR2 YYREEE (reference sequence). The CDR3 sequence: CASSLAVGAGNTIYF. In DNA, the CDR3 is TGTGCCAGCAGCTTGGCCGTCGGAGCTGGAAACACCATATATTTT.

The chain employs TRBV2 and TRBJ1-2; D is unresolved. Looked up from germline, CDR1 is SNHLY and CDR2 is FYNNEI. This CDR3 spans 12 amino acids. Deletions cut 6 bases from V and 8 bases from J, with 13 bases between. CDR3 DNA sequence: TGTGCCAGCAGCCCCAGTCCCACGGGCTACACCTTC. Translating gives CASSPSPTGYTF. The variable domain in full, completed from reference TRBV2 and TRBJ1-2, reads EPEVTQTPSHQVTQMGQEVILRCVPISNHLYFYWYRQILGQKVEFLVSFYNNEISEKSEIFDDQFSVERPDGSNFTLKIRSTKLEDSAMYFCASSPSPTGYTFGSGTRLTVV.

The CDR3 reads CASSPSGQGFGYTF. The DNA for the CDR3 is TGTGCCAGCTCACCGTCGGGACAGGGATTTGGCTACACCTTC. The chain employs TRBV18 and TRBJ1-2; 9 bases agree with TRBD1. With V trimmed by 3 bases and J by 7 bases, 6 bases remained unmatched. The CDR3 has 14 amino acids. CDR1 KGHSH and CDR2 LQKENI come from the germline V gene.

This rearrangement joins TRBV19 to TRBJ2-7; 8 nucleotides line up with TRBD2. Germline V gene data show CDR1 as LNHDA and CDR2 as SQIVND (reference sequence). The V gene end was trimmed by 7 bases and the J gene end by 0 bases; junction bases not matched to a gene: 5. CDR3 length: 14 amino acids. The CDR3 reads CASKISGDSYEQYF. Written as DNA, the CDR3 is TGTGCCAGTAAAATTAGCGGGGACTCCTACGAGCAGTACTTC.

This rearrangement joins TRBV11-2 to TRBJ1-1; TRBD1 agrees at 10 bases. In germline, CDR1 is SGHAT, CDR2 FQNNGV. The CDR3 has 12 residues. Trimming at V came to 5 bases and at J to 11 bases, leaving 5 bases not matched to a gene. The CDR3 protein is CASSPPGQGAFF. In nucleotides, the CDR3 is TGTGCCAGCAGCCCGCCGGGACAGGGGGCTTTCTTT.

The CDR3 here is CASSLKSQGARQPQHF. The CDR3 bases are TGTGCCAGCAGTTTAAAGTCACAGGGGGCGCGGCAGCCCCAGCATTTT. The chain couples TRBV27 to TRBJ1-5; 9 nucleotides match TRBD1. The V and J ends lost 2 bases and 7 bases, in that order; junction bases with no gene match: 9. The CDR3 length is 16 residues. Germline CDR1 is MNHEY and CDR2 is SMNVEV (reference sequence).

The V gene is TRBV5-1, the J gene TRBJ1-1; 7 bases align to TRBD1. The trim removed 4 bases at V and 3 bases at J, leaving 3 bases unmatched. This CDR3 is 13 amino acids long. Germline lookup yields CDR1 SGHRS and CDR2 YFSETQ. Here the CDR3 reads CASSIDRDTEAFF. DNA of the CDR3: TGCGCCAGCAGCATAGACAGGGACACTGAAGCTTTCTTT.